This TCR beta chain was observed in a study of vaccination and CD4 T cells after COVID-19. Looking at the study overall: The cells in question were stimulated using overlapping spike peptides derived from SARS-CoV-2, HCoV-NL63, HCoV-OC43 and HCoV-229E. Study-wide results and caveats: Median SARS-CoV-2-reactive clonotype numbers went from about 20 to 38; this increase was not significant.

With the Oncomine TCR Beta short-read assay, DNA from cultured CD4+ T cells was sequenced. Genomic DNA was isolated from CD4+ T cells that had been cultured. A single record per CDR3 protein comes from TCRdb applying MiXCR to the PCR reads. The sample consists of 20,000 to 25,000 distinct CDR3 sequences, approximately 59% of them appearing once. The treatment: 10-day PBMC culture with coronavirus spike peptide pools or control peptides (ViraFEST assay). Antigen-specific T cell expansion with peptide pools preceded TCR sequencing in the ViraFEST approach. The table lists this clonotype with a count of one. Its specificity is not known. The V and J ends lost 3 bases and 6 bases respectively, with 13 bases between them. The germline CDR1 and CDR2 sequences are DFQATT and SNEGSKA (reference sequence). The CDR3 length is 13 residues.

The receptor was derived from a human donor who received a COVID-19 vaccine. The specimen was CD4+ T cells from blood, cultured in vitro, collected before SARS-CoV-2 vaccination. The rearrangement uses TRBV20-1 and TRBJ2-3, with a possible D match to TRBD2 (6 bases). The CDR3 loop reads CSASEGTVDTQYF. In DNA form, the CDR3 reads TGCAGTGCTAGCGAGGGGACTGTGGATACGCAGTATTTT.